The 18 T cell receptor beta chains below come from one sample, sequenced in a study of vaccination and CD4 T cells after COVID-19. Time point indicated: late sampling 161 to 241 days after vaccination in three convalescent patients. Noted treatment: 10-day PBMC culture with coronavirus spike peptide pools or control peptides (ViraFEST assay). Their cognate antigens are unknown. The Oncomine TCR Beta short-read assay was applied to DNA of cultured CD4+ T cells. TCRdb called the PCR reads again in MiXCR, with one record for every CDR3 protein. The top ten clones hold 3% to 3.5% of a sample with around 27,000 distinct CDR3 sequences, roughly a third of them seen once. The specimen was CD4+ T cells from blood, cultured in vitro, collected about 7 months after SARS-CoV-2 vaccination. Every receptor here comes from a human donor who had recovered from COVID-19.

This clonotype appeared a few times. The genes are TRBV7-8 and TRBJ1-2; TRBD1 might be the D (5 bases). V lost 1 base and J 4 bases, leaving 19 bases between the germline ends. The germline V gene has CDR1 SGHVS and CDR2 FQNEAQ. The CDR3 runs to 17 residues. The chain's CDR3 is CASSLEVGPTESYGYTF. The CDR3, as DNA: TGTGCCAGCAGCTTAGAGGTGGGACCGACAGAGAGCTATGGCTACACCTTC.

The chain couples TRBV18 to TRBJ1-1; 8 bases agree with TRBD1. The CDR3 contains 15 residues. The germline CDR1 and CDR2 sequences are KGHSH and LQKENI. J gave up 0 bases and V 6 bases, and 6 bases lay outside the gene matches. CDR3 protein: CASSPKTGVNTEAFF. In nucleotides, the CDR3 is TGTGCCAGCTCCCCTAAGACAGGGGTGAACACTGAAGCTTTCTTT.

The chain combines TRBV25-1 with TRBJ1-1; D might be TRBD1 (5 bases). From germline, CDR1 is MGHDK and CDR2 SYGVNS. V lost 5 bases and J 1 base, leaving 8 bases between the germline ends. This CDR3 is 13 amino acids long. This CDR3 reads CASSTGWNTEAFF. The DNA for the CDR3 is TGTGCCAGCAGTACAGGATGGAACACTGAAGCTTTCTTT.

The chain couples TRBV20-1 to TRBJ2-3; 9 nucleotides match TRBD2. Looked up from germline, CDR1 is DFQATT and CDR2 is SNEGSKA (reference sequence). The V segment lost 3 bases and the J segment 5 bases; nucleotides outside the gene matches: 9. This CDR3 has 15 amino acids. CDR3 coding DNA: TGCAGTGCTAGGCTTTTTGGACTAGCGATAGATACGCAGTATTTT. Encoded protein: CSARLFGLAIDTQYF.

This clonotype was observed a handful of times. The DNA of the CDR3 is TGTGCCAGCAGCCAGACAGGGGGCGAGAACACAGATACGCAGTATTTT. The encoded protein is CASSQTGGENTDTQYF. V and J are TRBV28 and TRBJ2-3; TRBD1 aligns across 10 bases. With V trimmed by 6 bases and J by 2 bases, 8 bases remained unmatched. This CDR3 region has 16 residues. Germline values: CDR1 MDHEN, CDR2 SYDVKM.

The CDR3 loop reads CSASRGAGVDTQYF. CDR3 coding DNA: TGCAGTGCTAGTCGGGGGGCGGGAGTAGATACGCAGTATTTT. The chain combines TRBV20-1 with TRBJ2-3; possibly TRBD2 for D (7 bases). The CDR3 spans 14 residues. V shed 3 bases and J shed 5 bases, with 15 bases lying between them. Germline-derived CDR1 and CDR2 are DFQATT and SNEGSKA (reference sequence).

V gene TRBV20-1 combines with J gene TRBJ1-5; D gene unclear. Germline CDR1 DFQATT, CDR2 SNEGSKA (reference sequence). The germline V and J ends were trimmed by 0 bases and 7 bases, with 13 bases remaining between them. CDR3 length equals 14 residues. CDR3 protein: CSARDLRSGQPQHF. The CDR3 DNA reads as TGCAGTGCTAGAGATCTGAGGAGTGGACAGCCCCAGCATTTT.

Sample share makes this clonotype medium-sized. This chain's CDR3 is CSASTGQGFGNQPQHF. In nucleotides, the CDR3 is TGCAGTGCTAGCACGGGACAGGGATTCGGCAATCAGCCCCAGCATTTT. The chain couples TRBV20-1 to TRBJ1-5, with 9 bases matching TRBD1. V lost 3 bases to trimming and J lost 2 bases; unmatched junction nucleotides: 8. Per the germline V gene, CDR1 is DFQATT and CDR2 is SNEGSKA (reference sequence). The CDR3 has 16 residues.

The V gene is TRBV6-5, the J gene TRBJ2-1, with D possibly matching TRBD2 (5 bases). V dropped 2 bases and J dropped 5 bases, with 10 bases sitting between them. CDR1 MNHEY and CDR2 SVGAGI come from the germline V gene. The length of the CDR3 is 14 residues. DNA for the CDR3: TGTGCCAGCAGTTACAGGACTGTTGACAATGAGCAGTTCTTC. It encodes CASSYRTVDNEQFF.

CDR3 residues: CSASLSEGPDTQYF. In DNA, the CDR3 is TGCAGTGCTAGTCTGTCGGAGGGCCCAGATACGCAGTATTTT. The chain links TRBV20-1 to TRBJ2-3; D perhaps matches TRBD2 (6 bases). Germline V gene data show CDR1 as DFQATT and CDR2 as SNEGSKA (reference sequence). Trimming removed 3 bases from V and 4 bases from J, with 14 bases in between. This CDR3 spans 14 amino acids.

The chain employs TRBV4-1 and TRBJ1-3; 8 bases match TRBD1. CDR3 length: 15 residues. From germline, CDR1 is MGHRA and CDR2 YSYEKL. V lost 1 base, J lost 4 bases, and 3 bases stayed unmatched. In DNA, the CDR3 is TGCGCCAGCAGCCAAGTGACAGGGGACGGAAACACCATATATTTT. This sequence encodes CASSQVTGDGNTIYF.

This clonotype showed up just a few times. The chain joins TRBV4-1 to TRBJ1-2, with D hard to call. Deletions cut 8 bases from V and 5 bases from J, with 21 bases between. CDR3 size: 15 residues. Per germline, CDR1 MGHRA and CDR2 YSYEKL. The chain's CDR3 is CASSLHSEGLYGYTF. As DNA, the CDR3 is TGCGCCAGCTCACTCCACTCGGAGGGCCTATATGGCTACACCTTC.

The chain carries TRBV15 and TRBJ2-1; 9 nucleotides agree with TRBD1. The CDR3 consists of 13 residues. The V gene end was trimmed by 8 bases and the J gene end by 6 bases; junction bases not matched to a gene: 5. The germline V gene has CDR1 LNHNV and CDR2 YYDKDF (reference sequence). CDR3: CATWDRVFNEQFF. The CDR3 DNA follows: TGTGCCACCTGGGACAGGGTATTCAATGAGCAGTTCTTC.

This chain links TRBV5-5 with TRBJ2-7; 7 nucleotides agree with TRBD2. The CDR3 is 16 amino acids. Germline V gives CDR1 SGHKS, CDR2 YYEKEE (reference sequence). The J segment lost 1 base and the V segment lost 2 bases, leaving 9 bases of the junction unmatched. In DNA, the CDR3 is TGTGCCAGCAGCTTAGATTTTGGCGGGAGTTCCTACGAGCAGTACTTC. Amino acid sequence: CASSLDFGGSSYEQYF.

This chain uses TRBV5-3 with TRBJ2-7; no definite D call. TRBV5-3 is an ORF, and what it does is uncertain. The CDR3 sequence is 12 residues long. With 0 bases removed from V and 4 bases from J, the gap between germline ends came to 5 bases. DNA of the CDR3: TGTGCCAGAAGCTTGGTGACGTACGAGCAGTACTTC. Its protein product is CARSLVTYEQYF.

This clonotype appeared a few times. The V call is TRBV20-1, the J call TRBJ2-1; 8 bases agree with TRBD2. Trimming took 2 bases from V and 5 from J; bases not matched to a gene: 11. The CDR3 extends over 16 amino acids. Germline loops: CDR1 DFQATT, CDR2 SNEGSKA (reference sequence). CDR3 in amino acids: CSARTQRERPNNEQFF. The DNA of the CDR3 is TGCAGTGCTAGAACCCAGCGGGAGCGACCCAACAATGAGCAGTTCTTC.

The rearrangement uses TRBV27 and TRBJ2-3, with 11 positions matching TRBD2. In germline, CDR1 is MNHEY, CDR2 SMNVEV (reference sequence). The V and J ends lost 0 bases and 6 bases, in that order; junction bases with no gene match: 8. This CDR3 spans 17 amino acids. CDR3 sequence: CASSLSVAGGPGDTQYF. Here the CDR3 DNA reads TGTGCCAGCAGTTTATCAGTAGCGGGAGGGCCAGGGGATACGCAGTATTTT.

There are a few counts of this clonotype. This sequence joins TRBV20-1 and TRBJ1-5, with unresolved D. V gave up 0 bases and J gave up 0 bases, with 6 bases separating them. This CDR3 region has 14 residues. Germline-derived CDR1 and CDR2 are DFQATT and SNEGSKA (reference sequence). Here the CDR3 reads CSARDPRSNQPQHF. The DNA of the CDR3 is TGCAGTGCTAGAGATCCCCGTAGCAATCAGCCCCAGCATTTT.